This is a list of T cell receptor beta chains from one sample in a study of long-term antiretroviral therapy in people with HIV. TCRdb's table, derived via immunoSEQ multiplex PCR, lists solely in-frame clones and lacks some. The table records 20,000 to 30,000 clones, approximately 81% of them present only once. Sequences were derived from unsorted PBMCs, sampled at the start of antiretroviral therapy, before treatment. These TCRs come from a woman in her late teens or twenties with HIV. Each CDR3 is given with its conserved first and last residue. The D gene is left open where the match is weak. Some rows have no size entry. The others give once, few or many, or a class for an expanded clone.

j_call: TRBJ1-3
clone_size: .
v_call: TRBV15
d_call: .
cdr3_aa: CATSSELVTGSGNTIYF
cdr3_nt: TGTGCCACCAGCAGTGAATTGGTTACAGGCTCTGGAAACACCATATATTTT

j_call: TRBJ1-2
clone_size: .
v_call: TRBV2
d_call: .
cdr3_aa: CASTPVLKASGYTF
cdr3_nt: TGTGCCAGCACCCCAGTTCTAAAAGCCTCTGGCTACACCTTC

j_call: TRBJ2-1
clone_size: .
v_call: TRBV2
d_call: TRBD2
cdr3_aa: CASPLAGVGNEQFF
cdr3_nt: TGTGCCAGCCCACTAGCGGGAGTAGGCAATGAGCAGTTCTTC

j_call: TRBJ1-2
clone_size: once
v_call: TRBV19
d_call: .
cdr3_aa: CATLVGFGYTF
cdr3_nt: TGTGCCACCTTAGTCGGGTTCGGCTACACCTTC

j_call: TRBJ2-2
clone_size: .
v_call: TRBV14
d_call: .
cdr3_aa: CASSSPGPYGELFF
cdr3_nt: TGTGCCAGCAGCTCACCCGGACCGTACGGGGAGCTGTTTTTT

j_call: TRBJ2-2
clone_size: .
v_call: TRBV4-3
d_call: .
cdr3_aa: CASSQVTGTGELFF
cdr3_nt: TGCGCCAGCAGCCAAGTTACAGGGACCGGGGAGCTGTTTTTT

j_call: TRBJ2-7
clone_size: .
v_call: TRBV30
d_call: .
cdr3_aa: CAWSRDLSTYEQYF
cdr3_nt: TGTGCCTGGAGCCGGGACTTATCTACCTACGAGCAGTACTTC

j_call: TRBJ1-2
clone_size: .
v_call: TRBV7-2
d_call: .
cdr3_aa: CASSQILGDPNYGYTF
cdr3_nt: TGTGCCAGCAGTCAAATTTTAGGAGACCCTAACTATGGCTACACCTTC

j_call: TRBJ2-3
clone_size: .
v_call: TRBV6-4
d_call: .
cdr3_aa: CASSVLGSGTDTQYF
cdr3_nt: TGTGCCAGCAGTGTTCTCGGGTCGGGCACAGATACGCAGTATTTT

j_call: TRBJ1-1
clone_size: .
v_call: TRBV19
d_call: .
cdr3_aa: CASSTPMGLPTEAFF
cdr3_nt: TGTGCCAGTAGTACCCCGATGGGACTGCCCACTGAAGCTTTCTTT

j_call: TRBJ2-7
clone_size: once
v_call: TRBV6-6
d_call: .
cdr3_aa: CASSYRDRSYEQYF
cdr3_nt: TGTGCCAGCAGTTACAGGGACCGGTCCTACGAGCAGTACTTC

j_call: TRBJ2-7
clone_size: .
v_call: TRBV7-9
d_call: TRBD1
cdr3_aa: CASSSRDRVVHEQYF
cdr3_nt: TGTGCCAGCAGCTCACGGGACAGGGTAGTCCACGAGCAGTACTTC

j_call: TRBJ2-7
clone_size: .
v_call: TRBV27
d_call: TRBD2
cdr3_aa: CASSIGTSGVNEQYF
cdr3_nt: TGTGCCAGCAGCATAGGGACTAGCGGTGTAAACGAGCAGTACTTC

j_call: TRBJ2-2
clone_size: .
v_call: TRBV18
d_call: .
cdr3_aa: CASSPPASMGQLGELFF
cdr3_nt: TGTGCCAGCTCACCACCGGCGTCTATGGGGCAACTAGGGGAGCTGTTTTTT

j_call: TRBJ1-1
clone_size: .
v_call: TRBV7-9
d_call: .
cdr3_aa: CASSPQGNTEAFF
cdr3_nt: TGTGCCAGCAGCCCACAGGGGAACACTGAAGCTTTCTTT

j_call: TRBJ1-1
clone_size: .
v_call: TRBV15
d_call: TRBD1
cdr3_aa: CATSREKTGGNTEAFF
cdr3_nt: TGTGCCACCAGCAGGGAAAAGACAGGGGGGAACACTGAAGCTTTCTTT

j_call: TRBJ1-1
clone_size: .
v_call: TRBV29-1
d_call: TRBD1
cdr3_aa: CSVGRGYEAFF
cdr3_nt: TGCAGCGTTGGCAGGGGGTACGAAGCTTTCTTT

j_call: TRBJ1-2
clone_size: .
v_call: TRBV23-1
d_call: TRBD1
cdr3_aa: CASSSSDQGEFYGYTF
cdr3_nt: TGCGCCAGCAGCTCCAGTGACCAGGGGGAGTTCTATGGCTACACCTTC

j_call: TRBJ2-7
clone_size: few
v_call: TRBV7-2
d_call: .
cdr3_aa: CASSLDSPAYEQYF
cdr3_nt: TGTGCCAGCAGCTTGGACTCTCCGGCCTACGAGCAGTACTTC

j_call: TRBJ1-1
clone_size: .
v_call: TRBV9
d_call: .
cdr3_aa: CASSVEERGTEAFF
cdr3_nt: TGTGCCAGCAGCGTAGAAGAGAGGGGCACTGAAGCTTTCTTT

j_call: TRBJ2-1
clone_size: .
v_call: TRBV28
d_call: .
cdr3_aa: CASSLTPREQQFF
cdr3_nt: TGTGCCAGCAGTCTCACTCCTAGGGAGCAGCAGTTCTTC

j_call: TRBJ2-3
clone_size: .
v_call: TRBV5-4
d_call: .
cdr3_aa: CASSSDLTSTDTQYF
cdr3_nt: TGTGCCAGCAGCTCCGACTTAACTAGCACAGATACGCAGTATTTT

j_call: TRBJ2-2
clone_size: .
v_call: TRBV7-3
d_call: .
cdr3_aa: CASSLIGDTGELFF
cdr3_nt: TGTGCCAGCAGCTTAATTGGTGACACCGGGGAGCTGTTTTTT

j_call: TRBJ2-7
clone_size: once
v_call: TRBV18
d_call: TRBD1
cdr3_aa: CASSPPTGGYEQYF
cdr3_nt: TGTGCCAGCTCACCACCTACAGGGGGCTACGAGCAGTACTTC

j_call: TRBJ1-2
clone_size: few
v_call: TRBV11-2
d_call: TRBD1
cdr3_aa: CASSLEGQIYGYTF
cdr3_nt: TGTGCCAGCAGCTTAGAGGGACAGATCTATGGCTACACCTTC

j_call: TRBJ1-4
clone_size: .
v_call: TRBV18
d_call: .
cdr3_aa: CASSHGREGYLFF
cdr3_nt: TGTGCCAGCTCCCACGGAAGGGAGGGTTACCTGTTTTTT

j_call: TRBJ1-1
clone_size: .
v_call: TRBV25-1
d_call: .
cdr3_aa: CASRRDRNTEAFF
cdr3_nt: TGTGCCAGCAGAAGGGACCGGAACACTGAAGCTTTCTTT

j_call: TRBJ2-3
clone_size: once
v_call: TRBV7-3
d_call: .
cdr3_aa: CASSTDLPSTQYF
cdr3_nt: TGTGCCAGCAGCACCGATCTACCAAGTACGCAGTATTTT

j_call: TRBJ1-2
clone_size: few
v_call: TRBV5-1
d_call: .
cdr3_aa: CASSFASGTGGYTF
cdr3_nt: TGCGCCAGCAGCTTTGCATCAGGGACTGGGGGCTACACCTTC

j_call: TRBJ1-5
clone_size: .
v_call: TRBV28
d_call: .
cdr3_aa: CASSLGSQITPDQPQHF
cdr3_nt: TGTGCCAGCAGTTTAGGGTCCCAAATCACTCCAGATCAGCCCCAGCATTTT

j_call: TRBJ2-7
clone_size: .
v_call: TRBV6-5
d_call: .
cdr3_aa: CASSYSGHSSYEQYF
cdr3_nt: TGTGCCAGCAGTTACTCGGGACACTCCTCCTACGAGCAGTACTTC

j_call: TRBJ1-1
clone_size: .
v_call: TRBV7-3
d_call: .
cdr3_aa: CASSLNGDTEAFF
cdr3_nt: TGTGCCAGCAGCTTAAACGGTGACACTGAAGCTTTCTTT

j_call: TRBJ2-7
clone_size: .
v_call: TRBV4-2
d_call: TRBD2
cdr3_aa: CASSVGTSGYYEQYF
cdr3_nt: TGTGCCAGCAGCGTAGGGACTAGCGGATACTACGAGCAGTACTTC

j_call: TRBJ2-7
clone_size: .
v_call: TRBV6-5
d_call: .
cdr3_aa: CASSQAPSREQYF
cdr3_nt: TGTGCCAGCAGTCAGGCCCCTTCTCGGGAGCAGTACTTC

j_call: TRBJ2-2
clone_size: .
v_call: TRBV6-6
d_call: TRBD1
cdr3_aa: CASSFRDSGTGELFF
cdr3_nt: TGTGCCAGCAGTTTCCGGGACAGTGGAACCGGGGAGCTGTTTTTT

j_call: TRBJ2-7
clone_size: .
v_call: TRBV28
d_call: .
cdr3_aa: CASSFGRVYEQYF
cdr3_nt: TGTGCCAGCAGTTTCGGCAGGGTGTACGAGCAGTACTTC

j_call: TRBJ2-7
clone_size: .
v_call: TRBV2
d_call: TRBD2
cdr3_aa: CASTGHTGTSLYEQYF
cdr3_nt: TGTGCCAGCACCGGACATACCGGGACTAGCTTATACGAGCAGTACTTC

j_call: TRBJ1-1
clone_size: few
v_call: TRBV14
d_call: TRBD1
cdr3_aa: CASSLRGDTEAFF
cdr3_nt: TGTGCCAGCAGCCTCAGGGGGGACACTGAAGCTTTCTTT

j_call: TRBJ2-7
clone_size: .
v_call: TRBV5-1
d_call: .
cdr3_aa: CASRQSAEQYF
cdr3_nt: TGCGCCAGCAGACAGTCAGCCGAGCAGTACTTC

j_call: TRBJ2-2
clone_size: .
v_call: TRBV4-2
d_call: .
cdr3_aa: CASSPIIGFTGELFF
cdr3_nt: TGTGCCAGCAGCCCCATAATAGGGTTCACCGGGGAGCTGTTTTTT

j_call: TRBJ2-1
clone_size: .
v_call: TRBV28
d_call: .
cdr3_aa: CASSRGDLRQFF
cdr3_nt: TGTGCCAGCAGCCGGGGAGACTTGCGGCAGTTCTTC

j_call: TRBJ1-5
clone_size: .
v_call: TRBV10-3
d_call: .
cdr3_aa: CAISEGQDSGQPQHF
cdr3_nt: TGTGCCATCAGTGAGGGTCAGGATTCCGGTCAGCCCCAGCATTTT

j_call: TRBJ1-2
clone_size: .
v_call: TRBV6-5
d_call: .
cdr3_aa: CASRTSIHYTF
cdr3_nt: TGTGCCAGCAGGACCTCAATTCACTACACCTTC